A single sample gave rise to the 30 T cell receptor beta chains below, sequenced in a study of shared clonotypes between healthy human individuals. Sequencing used immunoSEQ multiplex PCR; TCRdb keeps in-frame clones, though not all of them. The repertoire holds around 88,000 clones, 60% to 70% seen once, with roughly 50% in the top ten. The sequenced material came from memory CD8+ T cells sorted from blood. The subset is: CD45RO+ cells pooled with CCR7-negative TemRA cells. These receptors were taken from a man aged 25-40 years in good health.

This chain connects TRBV9 to TRBJ2-3; D remains unclear. CDR1 is SGDLS and CDR2 is YYNGEE in the germline V gene. The CDR3 spans 14 residues. The V end lost 0 bases, the J end lost 1 base, and 6 bases lay between the germline ends. The chain's CDR3 is CASSVVGGTDTQYF. The CDR3 nucleotides read TGTGCCAGCAGCGTAGTAGGCGGCACAGATACGCAGTATTTT.

The chain employs TRBV7-9 and TRBJ2-6; 8 bases line up with TRBD1. The CDR3 runs to 19 residues. Per the germline V gene, CDR1 is SEHNR and CDR2 is FQNEAQ (reference sequence). V lost 5 bases and J lost 0; bases outside the gene matches: 12. The CDR3 loop is CASSTYRGSLSSGANVLTF. The CDR3, as DNA: TGTGCCAGCAGCACATACAGGGGGTCTTTAAGCTCTGGGGCCAACGTCCTGACTTTC.

The V and J genes are TRBV25-1 and TRBJ2-7, with D possibly called TRBD1 or TRBD2 (5 bases each). Trimming removed 4 bases at V and 0 bases at J, with 10 bases between. Germline V CDR1 and CDR2: MGHDK, SYGVNS. The CDR3 totals 14 residues. CDR3 sequence: CASSGGSSSYEQYF. The CDR3 DNA reads as TGTGCCAGCAGTGGGGGGTCTAGCTCCTACGAGCAGTACTTC.

The rearrangement links TRBV2 to TRBJ1-5, with unresolved D. Germline CDR1 and CDR2: SNHLY and FYNNEI. V lost 2 bases and J lost 4, with 9 bases in between. The CDR3 covers 14 residues. The CDR3 here is CASSEYGGNQPQHF. The CDR3 coding sequence is TGTGCCAGCAGTGAATACGGTGGGAATCAGCCCCAGCATTTT.

The sample holds a few counts of this clone. The chain combines TRBV2 with TRBJ1-2; no clear D gene. This CDR3 contains 11 residues. Germline CDR1 and CDR2: SNHLY and FYNNEI. V gave up 1 base and J gave up 10 bases, with 7 bases separating them. CDR3 residues: CASSEVGDYTF. The CDR3 DNA reads as TGTGCCAGCAGTGAAGTCGGGGACTACACCTTC.

The gene calls are TRBV6-1 and TRBJ2-7; D gene ambiguous. Trimming took off 4 bases at V and 3 bases at J, with 4 bases between the two ends. Germline values: CDR1 MNHNS, CDR2 SASEGT. CDR3 length equals 11 residues. The CDR3 DNA is TGTGCCAGCAGTGCTGTCTACGAGCAGTACTTC. Translating it yields CASSAVYEQYF.

This chain's CDR3 is CASSHLDGGTGELFF. Here the CDR3 DNA reads TGCGCCAGCAGCCACCTCGATGGGGGGACCGGGGAGCTGTTTTTT. The V and J genes are TRBV4-3 and TRBJ2-2; D may be TRBD2 (6 bases). V lost 3 bases and J lost 5, with 13 bases in between. CDR3 length: 15 amino acids. From germline, CDR1 is LGHNA and CDR2 YSLEER.

The chain uses TRBV7-2 and TRBJ2-5, with 14 nucleotides matching TRBD2. Per the germline V gene, CDR1 is SGHTA and CDR2 is FQGNSA. The CDR3 is 17 residues long. With V trimmed by 1 base and J by 5 bases, 6 bases remained unmatched. The CDR3 nucleotides are TGTGCCAGCAGCTTAGGGGGACTAGCGGGAGCGGGGGAGACCCAGTACTTC. It specifies CASSLGGLAGAGETQYF. Filled out from reference TRBV7-2 and TRBJ2-5, the complete variable domain reads GAGVSQSPSNKVTEKGKDVELRCDPISGHTALYWYRQSLGQGLEFLIYFQGNSAPDKSGLPSDRFSAERTGGSVSTLTIQRTQQEDSAVYLCASSLGGLAGAGETQYFGPGTRLLVL.

The chain uses TRBV10-2 and TRBJ2-7; TRBD1 might be the D (6 bases). The CDR3 loop spans 12 amino acids. V gave up 6 bases and J gave up 2 bases, with 8 bases separating them. Germline-derived CDR1 and CDR2 are WSHSY and SAAADI. As DNA, the CDR3 is TGCGCCAGCAGGGACAGTACCTACGAGCAGTACTTC. It encodes CASRDSTYEQYF.

The chain uses TRBV18 and TRBJ2-1, with 7 bases lining up with TRBD2. The CDR3 spans 16 residues. The V segment lost 0 bases and the J segment 4 bases; nucleotides outside the gene matches: 6. Germline V gives CDR1 KGHSH, CDR2 LQKENI. This CDR3 reads CASSPPSSGDYNEQFF. CDR3 in DNA: TGTGCCAGCTCACCACCGTCTAGCGGAGATTACAATGAGCAGTTCTTC.

This chain connects TRBV7-8 to TRBJ2-7; maybe TRBD2 (6 bases). This CDR3 is 14 amino acids long. Deletions cut 5 bases from V and 4 bases from J, with 15 bases between. CDR1 is SGHVS and CDR2 is FQNEAQ in the germline V gene. The CDR3 reads CASSPGTPEYEQYF. The CDR3, as DNA: TGTGCCAGCAGCCCTGGGACTCCCGAGTACGAGCAGTACTTC. Drawing the rest from reference TRBV7-8 and TRBJ2-7, the complete variable domain is GAGVSQSPRYKVAKRGQDVALRCDPISGHVSLFWYQQALGQGPEFLTYFQNEAQLDKSGLPSDRFFAERPEGSVSTLKIQRTQQEDSAVYLCASSPGTPEYEQYFGPGTRLTVT.

The rearrangement uses TRBV7-2 and TRBJ2-2; D gene uncertain. V was pared by 7 bases and J by 11 bases, with 14 bases between. CDR1 is SGHTA, CDR2 FQGNSA, per germline. The CDR3 consists of 12 residues. The CDR3 DNA sequence: TGTGCCAGCACCAATCTCGCCTCCGAGCTGTTTTTT. It specifies CASTNLASELFF.

The chain combines TRBV7-6 with TRBJ2-1; 14 bases fit TRBD2. Trimming took 1 base from V and 9 from J; bases not matched to a gene: 11. CDR3 length: 18 amino acids. CDR1 SGHVS and CDR2 FNYEAQ come from the germline V gene. CDR3 loop: CASSLDDTGLAGVGEQFF. The DNA for the CDR3 is TGTGCCAGCAGCTTAGATGACACGGGACTAGCGGGAGTCGGTGAGCAGTTCTTC.

The chain combines TRBV25-1 with TRBJ2-5; 8 nucleotides match TRBD1. The CDR3 consists of 15 residues. Germline CDR1 MGHDK, CDR2 SYGVNS. Trimming at V came to 4 bases and at J to 5 bases, leaving 9 bases not matched to a gene. The CDR3 protein is CASSAGQGLGETQYF. As DNA, the CDR3 is TGTGCCAGCAGTGCTGGACAGGGATTAGGGGAGACCCAGTACTTC.

This rearrangement joins TRBV29-1 to TRBJ2-3, with 11 bases aligning to TRBD1. V was clipped by 4 bases and J by 0 bases; unmatched bases: 6. The CDR3 spans 16 residues. The germline V gene encodes CDR1 SQVTM and CDR2 ANQGSEA. The CDR3 loop reads CSVAGTGGFSTDTQYF. For the CDR3, the DNA is TGCAGCGTTGCCGGGACAGGGGGTTTTAGCACAGATACGCAGTATTTT.

A remark on this clone: Other DNA sequences within the sample encode an identical CDR3. The chain employs TRBV7-9 and TRBJ2-1; D unclear. V lost 5 bases to trimming and J lost 0 bases, with 11 bases between them. This CDR3 has 15 amino acids. The germline gives CDR1 SEHNR, CDR2 FQNEAQ (reference sequence). The CDR3 coding sequence is TGTGCCAGCAGCCCGGGCCGCAGCTCCTACAATGAGCAGTTCTTC. It codes for CASSPGRSSYNEQFF.

This sequence joins TRBV15 and TRBJ2-7; possibly TRBD2 for D (5 bases). CDR1 is LNHNV and CDR2 is YYDKDF in the germline V gene (reference sequence). This CDR3 comprises 13 residues. V dropped 9 bases and J dropped 5 bases, with 17 bases sitting between them. The CDR3 DNA reads as TGTGCCACAGCGGCGGCCCGGTGGGACGAGCAGTACTTC. Amino acid sequence: CATAAARWDEQYF.

This clone came up once. The V and J genes are TRBV7-8 and TRBJ2-1; 7 bases line up with TRBD2. The V and J ends lost 1 base and 5 bases, in that order; junction bases with no gene match: 8. This CDR3 is 16 amino acids long. Looked up from germline, CDR1 is SGHVS and CDR2 is FQNEAQ. The DNA of the CDR3 is TGTGCCAGCAGCTTAGGAGCGGGAATTGTTAACAATGAGCAGTTCTTC. It translates to CASSLGAGIVNNEQFF. Looking up the rest from reference TRBV7-8 and TRBJ2-1 gives the full variable domain: GAGVSQSPRYKVAKRGQDVALRCDPISGHVSLFWYQQALGQGPEFLTYFQNEAQLDKSGLPSDRFFAERPEGSVSTLKIQRTQQEDSAVYLCASSLGAGIVNNEQFFGPGTRLTVL.

The CDR3 spells CASSLGDGRYYTF. The CDR3 DNA sequence: TGTGCCAGCAGCTTAGGGGACGGCCGATACTACACCTTC. The rearrangement uses TRBV11-2 and TRBJ1-2; weak D call: TRBD1 (5 bases). CDR1 is SGHAT and CDR2 is FQNNGV in the germline V gene. There are 13 residues in the CDR3. The germline V and J ends were trimmed by 1 base and 10 bases, with 13 bases remaining between them.

This chain connects TRBV28 to TRBJ1-2; D gene uncertain. This CDR3 is built from 14 residues. Germline-derived CDR1 and CDR2 are MDHEN and SYDVKM. Trimming left V 7 bases short and J 1 base short, with 13 bases between. The CDR3 DNA follows: TGTGCCAGCACCGTGGGCCCCTTTAACTATGGCTACACCTTC. Its translation: CASTVGPFNYGYTF.

The chain uses TRBV7-2 and TRBJ2-1; 11 nucleotides match TRBD2. The V segment lost 5 bases and the J segment 4 bases; nucleotides outside the gene matches: 7. The V gene's germline CDR1 is SGHTA and CDR2 FQGNSA. The CDR3 runs to 16 residues. The CDR3 loop reads CASSPPGLAVYNEQFF. The DNA of the CDR3 is TGTGCCAGCAGCCCTCCGGGACTAGCGGTTTACAATGAGCAGTTCTTC. Complete variable domain (other parts from reference TRBV7-2 and TRBJ2-1): GAGVSQSPSNKVTEKGKDVELRCDPISGHTALYWYRQSLGQGLEFLIYFQGNSAPDKSGLPSDRFSAERTGGSVSTLTIQRTQQEDSAVYLCASSPPGLAVYNEQFFGPGTRLTVL.

The chain recombines TRBV7-6 with TRBJ2-1; 7 bases match TRBD1. The CDR3 covers 16 residues. Germline trimming cut 5 bases from V and 0 bases from J; bases unmatched to any gene: 7. Germline assignment: CDR1 SGHVS and CDR2 FNYEAQ. Here the CDR3 DNA reads TGTGCCAGCAGCAGAAAGGACAGGCGCTCCTACAATGAGCAGTTCTTC. Its translation: CASSRKDRRSYNEQFF.

This chain joins TRBV9 and TRBJ2-1; 10 bases fit TRBD2. Germline trimming cut 4 bases from V and 5 bases from J; bases unmatched to any gene: 3. Germline CDR1 and CDR2: SGDLS and YYNGEE. CDR3 length: 14 amino acids. The chain's CDR3 is CASSLAGANNEQFF. CDR3 nucleotides: TGTGCCAGCAGCCTAGCGGGAGCAAACAATGAGCAGTTCTTC.

This clone appeared a few times. This chain joins TRBV11-3 and TRBJ2-5; D may correspond to TRBD1 or TRBD2 (5 bases each). The CDR3 consists of 14 residues. Deletions cut 4 bases from V and 2 bases from J, with 11 bases between. Germline V gene sequence: CDR1 SGHNT, CDR2 YENEEA. CDR3 nucleotide sequence: TGTGCCAGCAGCTCCCGGGACGGGCAAGAGACCCAGTACTTC. It yields the protein CASSSRDGQETQYF. Supplemented by reference TRBV11-3 and TRBJ2-5, the full variable domain reads EAGVVQSPRYKIIEKKQPVAFWCNPISGHNTLYWYLQNLGQGPELLIRYENEEAVDDSQLPKDRFSAERLKGVDSTLKIQPAELGDSAVYLCASSSRDGQETQYFGPGTRLLVL.

At least ten counts were recorded for this clone. The CDR3 sequence: CASSEYDGSTDTQYF. The CDR3 region has the DNA TGTGCCAGCAGTGAATACGACGGGAGCACAGATACGCAGTATTTT. The rearrangement links TRBV6-1 to TRBJ2-3; D uncertain. The germline V gene has CDR1 MNHNS and CDR2 SASEGT. The CDR3 has 15 amino acids. Trimming removed 2 bases at V and 0 bases at J, with 9 bases between.

The chain has TRBV10-3 and TRBJ2-7; tentatively, D is TRBD1 or TRBD2 (6 bases each). Trimming left V 0 bases short and J 2 bases short, with 11 bases between. The CDR3 contains 15 residues. Germline assignment: CDR1 ENHRY and CDR2 SYGVKD. The CDR3 region is CAISESKGGTYEQYF. CDR3 coding DNA: TGTGCCATCAGTGAGTCGAAGGGGGGAACCTACGAGCAGTACTTC.

The chain is built from TRBV5-1 and TRBJ2-1, with D hard to call. Per the germline V gene, CDR1 is SGHRS and CDR2 is YFSETQ. V lost 1 base and J lost 12, with 17 bases in between. CDR3 length equals 14 residues. The CDR3 sequence: CASSLYSISDPQFF. CDR3 DNA sequence: TGCGCCAGCAGCTTGTACTCTATCAGCGATCCGCAGTTCTTC.

V usage is TRBV10-2 and J usage is TRBJ2-5; 9 positions agree with TRBD1. The J call could be wrong; TRBJ2-7 is a better fit for the DNA end. This CDR3 is built from 14 residues. Per germline, CDR1 WSHSY and CDR2 SAAADI. The CDR3 is CASSNAGTGFEQYF. The CDR3 nucleotides read TGCGCCAGCAGTAACGCCGGGACAGGGTTCGAGCAGTACTTC.

This clone came up once. The CDR3 DNA reads as TGTGCCAGCGCCATAAACGCCCGTTTCAATGAGCAGTTCTTC. Translated, it gives CASAINARFNEQFF. The V and J genes are TRBV6-6 and TRBJ2-1, with D unresolved. Per the germline V gene, CDR1 is MNHNY and CDR2 is SVGAGI (reference sequence). The V end was cut by 8 bases, the J end by 6 bases, with 17 bases between. The CDR3 totals 14 residues.

The chain combines TRBV4-1 with TRBJ1-2; 10 bases fit TRBD1. Germline V gene lookup returns CDR1 MGHRA and CDR2 YSYEKL. Trimming removed 3 bases from V and 2 bases from J; junction bases left unmatched: 6. This CDR3 has 16 residues. As DNA, the CDR3 is TGCGCCAGCAGCCATCTCGGACAGGGGGAGAACTATGGCTACACCTTC. Its translation: CASSHLGQGENYGYTF.